This T cell receptor beta chain derives from a study of cytomegalovirus exposure and HLA in healthy donors. Across the study: The approximately 110 validation repertoires, a later analysis reported, used the same platform as the roughly 650 repertoires from the first cohort. General study findings and limits: Most TCR sequences proved rare, with some public TCRs found in many donors.

The assay was immunoSEQ multiplex PCR, and TCRdb's table has in-frame clones only and misses some. The profile shows under 95,000 clones, roughly 93% of them singletons. Worth noting for this clone: As yet, its antigen is unknown.

The donors were members of the validation cohort, which comprised 100 to 150 subjects and was separate from the first cohort of roughly 700 subjects. Germline lookup yields CDR1 SNHLY and CDR2 FYNNEI. V dropped 5 bases and J dropped 1; count of bases not matched to a gene: 5. CDR3 length: 15 residues. Sequencing was done on a sample of PBMCs. V gene TRBV2 combines with J gene TRBJ2-3; 8 nucleotides align to TRBD2. The sequence was obtained from a man aged 25 to 40 in good health and CMV-seronegative. DNA for the CDR3: TGTGCCAGCAGTTTGCGGGGGGCGGGCACAGATACGCAGTATTTT. It is translated as CASSLRGAGTDTQYF.